This is a list of T cell receptor beta chains from one sample in a study of cytomegalovirus exposure and HLA in healthy donors. The protocol was immunoSEQ multiplex PCR, while the TCRdb copy is restricted to in-frame clones and leaves out a portion. The repertoire holds around 210,000 clones, around 80% seen once, with more than 0.45% in the top ten. The sample taken for sequencing was PBMCs. The receptors here all came from a boy under 18 in good health and CMV-seronegative. The CDR3 runs from the conserved cysteine through the conserved F or W. A D gene is named only where the DNA matches it firmly. The listing skips clone size in some rows; elsewhere it reads once, few, many or a size class.

TRBD2 | . | TRBJ2-7 | TRBV7-2 | CASSWSGTRRYEQYF | TGTGCCAGCAGCTGGTCCGGGACTAGGCGCTACGAGCAGTACTTC
. | few | TRBJ2-7 | TRBV27 | CASSHQARLEQYF | TGTGCCAGCAGTCACCAAGCTCGTCTCGAGCAGTACTTC
TRBD2 | . | TRBJ2-1 | TRBV4-1 | CASSQDSLAGVNNEQFF | TGCGCCAGCAGCCAAGATTCCCTAGCGGGAGTGAACAATGAGCAGTTCTTC
TRBD1 | once | TRBJ2-7 | TRBV30 | CAWRTRDRPSEQYF | TGTGCCTGGAGGACCCGGGACAGACCCAGCGAGCAGTACTTC
. | once | TRBJ1-1 | TRBV9 | CASSVDPSLNTEAFF | TGTGCCAGCAGCGTAGATCCTTCCTTGAACACTGAAGCTTTCTTT
TRBD1 | once | TRBJ2-7 | TRBV5-1 | CASSLDTGGWEQYF | TGCGCCAGCAGCTTGGACACAGGGGGCTGGGAGCAGTACTTC
TRBD1 | . | TRBJ1-2 | TRBV30 | CAWRLAGGYGYTF | TGTGCCTGGAGGCTGGCAGGGGGCTATGGCTACACCTTC
TRBD1 | . | TRBJ2-1 | TRBV7-2 | CASSPGQGSYNEQFF | TGTGCCAGCAGCCCGGGACAGGGATCCTACAATGAGCAGTTCTTC
. | . | TRBJ2-3 | TRBV29-1 | CSVERLQGRTDTQYF | TGCAGCGTTGAACGTTTGCAGGGTCGCACAGATACGCAGTATTTT
. | . | TRBJ1-3 | TRBV28 | CASRAGGGDTIYF | TGTGCCAGCAGAGCCGGAGGCGGGGACACCATATATTTT
. | once | TRBJ2-5 | TRBV6-6 | CASSYSGSGETQYF | TGTGCCAGCAGTTACTCGGGCTCGGGGGAGACCCAGTACTTC
. | . | TRBJ1-2 | TRBV4-2 | CASSRTGSDYGYTF | TGTGCCAGCAGCCGCACAGGGAGCGACTATGGCTACACCTTC
TRBD2 | once | TRBJ2-1 | TRBV9 | CASSVGVAGGRSNEQFF | TGTGCCAGCAGCGTGGGGGTAGCGGGGGGGCGGAGCAATGAGCAGTTCTTC
. | . | TRBJ2-1 | TRBV30 | CACLTGVSYNEQFF | TGTGCCTGTCTTACCGGGGTCTCCTACAATGAGCAGTTCTTC
. | . | TRBJ2-5 | TRBV29-1 | CSVEDPPLVTQYF | TGCAGCGTTGAAGATCCCCCCCTAGTCACCCAGTACTTC
TRBD1 | . | TRBJ1-1 | TRBV30 | CAWSRQGAGGDAEAFF | TGTGCCTGGAGTCGACAGGGGGCGGGGGGGGACGCCGAAGCTTTCTTT
. | few | TRBJ1-2 | TRBV6-5 | CASSYALGLPGGYTF | TGTGCCAGCAGTTACGCACTTGGGCTCCCTGGAGGCTACACCTTC
TRBD2 | . | TRBJ2-7 | TRBV6-5 | CASSSPGLRFEQYF | TGTGCCAGCAGTTCTCCGGGACTACGATTCGAGCAGTACTTC
. | . | TRBJ2-2 | TRBV5-1 | CASSEGQNTGELFF | TGCGCCAGCAGCGAAGGACAGAACACCGGGGAGCTGTTTTTT
. | . | TRBJ1-2 | TRBV19 | CASSILAGGEANYGYTF | TGTGCCAGTAGTATATTAGCCGGCGGGGAAGCTAACTATGGCTACACCTTC
TRBD1 | . | TRBJ2-3 | TRBV5-1 | CASSHWTGTASTDTQYF | TGCGCCAGCAGCCACTGGACCGGGACAGCTAGCACAGATACGCAGTATTTT
. | . | TRBJ2-1 | TRBV7-9 | CASSPRRELWNEQFF | TGTGCCAGCAGCCCTCGGAGGGAGTTGTGGAATGAGCAGTTCTTC
TRBD1 | once | TRBJ2-1 | TRBV5-1 | CASSLAKRNADRGGNEQFF | TGCGCCAGCAGCTTGGCAAAAAGGAATGCGGACAGGGGAGGGAATGAGCAGTTCTTC
TRBD1 | . | TRBJ1-2 | TRBV6-5 | CASRGTGDYYGYTF | TGTGCCAGCAGAGGGACAGGGGATTACTATGGCTACACCTTC
. | . | TRBJ1-4 | TRBV6-5 | CASSYARDSNEKLFF | TGTGCCAGCAGTTACGCCAGGGATTCTAATGAAAAACTGTTTTTT
. | . | TRBJ2-1 | TRBV4-2 | CASSQGGGGEQFF | TGTGCCAGCAGCCAAGGGGGCGGTGGAGAGCAGTTCTTC
TRBD1 | once | TRBJ2-6 | TRBV25-1 | CASSGDRHTGANVLTF | TGTGCCAGCAGTGGGGACAGACACACCGGGGCCAACGTCCTGACTTTC
. | . | TRBJ2-3 | TRBV21-1 | CASSKERGTTDTQYF | TGTGCCAGCAGCAAAGAACGGGGGACCACAGATACGCAGTATTTT
. | . | TRBJ2-1 | TRBV5-4 | CASSSQGYNEQFF | TGTGCCAGCAGCTCCCAGGGTTACAATGAGCAGTTCTTC
. | . | TRBJ1-1 | TRBV9 | CASSVYGGTGTEAFF | TGTGCCAGCAGCGTCTACGGGGGAACGGGCACTGAAGCTTTCTTT
TRBD2 | . | TRBJ2-1 | TRBV15 | CATSRESGGANNEQFF | TGTGCCACCAGCAGAGAGAGCGGGGGGGCGAACAATGAGCAGTTCTTC
. | few | TRBJ2-7 | TRBV5-1 | CASSRSGPSYEQYF | TGCGCCAGCAGCAGATCCGGTCCCTCCTACGAGCAGTACTTC
. | . | TRBJ1-2 | TRBV5-1 | CASSLLQNNYGYTF | TGCGCCAGCAGCTTGTTGCAGAATAACTATGGCTACACCTTC